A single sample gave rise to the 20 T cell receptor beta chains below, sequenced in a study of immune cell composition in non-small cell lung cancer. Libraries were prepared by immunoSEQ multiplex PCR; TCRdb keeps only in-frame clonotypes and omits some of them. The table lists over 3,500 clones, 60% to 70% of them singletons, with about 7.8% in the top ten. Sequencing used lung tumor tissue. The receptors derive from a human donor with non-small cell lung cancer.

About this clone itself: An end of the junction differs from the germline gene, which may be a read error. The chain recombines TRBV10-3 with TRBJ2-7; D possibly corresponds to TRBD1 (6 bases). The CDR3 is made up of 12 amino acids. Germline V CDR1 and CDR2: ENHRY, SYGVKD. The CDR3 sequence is CASSYEGDEQYF. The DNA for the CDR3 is TGTGCCAGCAGTTACGAGGGGGACGAGCAGTACTTC.

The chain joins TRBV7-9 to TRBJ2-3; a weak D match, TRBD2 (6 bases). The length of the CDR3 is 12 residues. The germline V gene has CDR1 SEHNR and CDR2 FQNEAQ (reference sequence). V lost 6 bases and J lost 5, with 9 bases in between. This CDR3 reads CASREGKDTQYF. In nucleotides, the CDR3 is TGTGCCAGCAGGGAGGGGAAAGATACGCAGTATTTT.

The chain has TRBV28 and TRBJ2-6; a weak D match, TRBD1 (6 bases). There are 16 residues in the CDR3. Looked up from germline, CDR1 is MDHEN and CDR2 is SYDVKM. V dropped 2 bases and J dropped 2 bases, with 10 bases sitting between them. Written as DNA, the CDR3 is TGTGCCAGCAGTTTACTGAACAGGGCTGGGGCCAACGTCCTGACTTTC. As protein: CASSLLNRAGANVLTF.

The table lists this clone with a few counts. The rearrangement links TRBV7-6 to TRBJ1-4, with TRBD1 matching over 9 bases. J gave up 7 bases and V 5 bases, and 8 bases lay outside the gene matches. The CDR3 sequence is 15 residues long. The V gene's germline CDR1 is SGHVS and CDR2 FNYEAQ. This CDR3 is CASSALTGGGEKLFF. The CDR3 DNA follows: TGTGCCAGCAGCGCGCTGACAGGGGGAGGTGAAAAACTGTTTTTT.

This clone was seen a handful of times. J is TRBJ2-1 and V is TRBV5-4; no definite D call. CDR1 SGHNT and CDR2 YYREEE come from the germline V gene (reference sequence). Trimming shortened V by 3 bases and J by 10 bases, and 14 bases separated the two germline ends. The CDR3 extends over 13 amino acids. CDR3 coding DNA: TGTGCCAGCAGCTCCAAGCTTAGCCGAGAGCAGTTCTTC. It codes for CASSSKLSREQFF.

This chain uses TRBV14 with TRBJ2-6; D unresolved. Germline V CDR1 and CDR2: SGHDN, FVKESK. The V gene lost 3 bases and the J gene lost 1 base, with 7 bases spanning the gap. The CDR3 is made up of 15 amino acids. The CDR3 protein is CASSHHFSGANVLTF. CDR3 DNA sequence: TGTGCCAGCAGCCACCATTTTTCTGGGGCCAACGTCCTGACTTTC.

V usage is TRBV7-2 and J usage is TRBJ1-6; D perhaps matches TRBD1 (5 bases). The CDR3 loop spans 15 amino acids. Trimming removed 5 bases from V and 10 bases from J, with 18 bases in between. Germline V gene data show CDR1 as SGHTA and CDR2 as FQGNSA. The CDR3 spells CASSPRYLGGSPLHF. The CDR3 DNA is TGTGCCAGCAGCCCCCGGTACCTCGGGGGATCACCCCTCCACTTT.

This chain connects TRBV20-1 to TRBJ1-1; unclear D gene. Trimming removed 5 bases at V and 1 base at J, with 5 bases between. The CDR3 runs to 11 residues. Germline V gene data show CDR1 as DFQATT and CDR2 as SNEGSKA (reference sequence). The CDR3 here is CSAGKNTEAFF. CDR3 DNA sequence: TGCAGTGCTGGCAAGAACACTGAAGCTTTCTTT.

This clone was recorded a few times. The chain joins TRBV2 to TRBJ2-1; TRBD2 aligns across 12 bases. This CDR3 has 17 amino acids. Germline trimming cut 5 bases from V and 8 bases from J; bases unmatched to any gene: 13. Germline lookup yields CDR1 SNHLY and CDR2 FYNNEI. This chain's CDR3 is CASSLPGLAGNTHEQFF. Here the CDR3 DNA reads TGTGCCAGCAGTTTACCGGGACTAGCGGGTAACACTCATGAGCAGTTCTTC.

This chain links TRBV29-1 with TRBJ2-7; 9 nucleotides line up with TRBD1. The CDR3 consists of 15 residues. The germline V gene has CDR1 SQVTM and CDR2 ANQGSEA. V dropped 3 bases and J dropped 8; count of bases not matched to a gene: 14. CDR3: CSVEPGQGSPTQQYF. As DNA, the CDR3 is TGCAGCGTTGAGCCGGGACAGGGCTCCCCAACTCAGCAGTACTTC.

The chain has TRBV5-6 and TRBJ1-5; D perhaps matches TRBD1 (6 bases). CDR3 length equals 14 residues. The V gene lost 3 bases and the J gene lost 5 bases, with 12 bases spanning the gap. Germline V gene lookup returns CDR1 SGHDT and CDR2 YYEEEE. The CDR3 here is CASSWGLGDQPQHF. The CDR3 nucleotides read TGTGCCAGCAGCTGGGGGCTCGGGGATCAGCCCCAGCATTTT.

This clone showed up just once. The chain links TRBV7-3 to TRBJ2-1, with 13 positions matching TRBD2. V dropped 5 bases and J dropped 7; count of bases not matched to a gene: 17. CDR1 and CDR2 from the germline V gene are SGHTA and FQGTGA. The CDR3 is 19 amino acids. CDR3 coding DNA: TGTGCCAGCAGCAGTAATGGGGCCGGGACTAGCGGGAATTGGAATGAGCAGTTCTTC. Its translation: CASSSNGAGTSGNWNEQFF.

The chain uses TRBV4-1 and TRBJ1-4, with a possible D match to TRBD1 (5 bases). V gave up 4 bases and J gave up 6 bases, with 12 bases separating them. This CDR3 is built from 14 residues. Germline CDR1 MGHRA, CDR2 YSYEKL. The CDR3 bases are TGCGCCAGCAGCCTTTTTCTCAGGGATGAAAAACTGTTTTTT. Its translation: CASSLFLRDEKLFF.

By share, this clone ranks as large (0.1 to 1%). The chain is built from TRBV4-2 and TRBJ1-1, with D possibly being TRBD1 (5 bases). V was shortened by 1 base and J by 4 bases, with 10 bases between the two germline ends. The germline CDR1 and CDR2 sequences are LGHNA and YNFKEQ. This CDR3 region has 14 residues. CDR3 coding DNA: TGTGCCAGCAGCCAAGGTCGACAGCTCACTGAAGCTTTCTTT. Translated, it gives CASSQGRQLTEAFF.

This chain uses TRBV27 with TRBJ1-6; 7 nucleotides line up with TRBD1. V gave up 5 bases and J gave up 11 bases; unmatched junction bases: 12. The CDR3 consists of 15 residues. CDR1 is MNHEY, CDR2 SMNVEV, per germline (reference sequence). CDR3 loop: CASSGGGQSYTPLHF. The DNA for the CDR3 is TGTGCCAGCAGTGGAGGGGGACAGTCCTATACACCCCTCCACTTT.

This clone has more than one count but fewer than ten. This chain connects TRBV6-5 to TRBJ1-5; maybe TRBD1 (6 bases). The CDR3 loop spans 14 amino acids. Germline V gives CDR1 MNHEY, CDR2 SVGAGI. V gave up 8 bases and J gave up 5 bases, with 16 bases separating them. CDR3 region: CASGWGGWDQPQHF. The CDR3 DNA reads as TGTGCCAGCGGATGGGGGGGCTGGGATCAGCCCCAGCATTTT.

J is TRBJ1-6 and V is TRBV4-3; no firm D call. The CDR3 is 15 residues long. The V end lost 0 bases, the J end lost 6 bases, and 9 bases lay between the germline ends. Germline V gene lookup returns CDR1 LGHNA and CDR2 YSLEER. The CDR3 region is CASSQDPDSNSPLHF. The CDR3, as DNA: TGCGCCAGCAGCCAAGACCCAGATTCTAATTCACCCCTCCACTTT.

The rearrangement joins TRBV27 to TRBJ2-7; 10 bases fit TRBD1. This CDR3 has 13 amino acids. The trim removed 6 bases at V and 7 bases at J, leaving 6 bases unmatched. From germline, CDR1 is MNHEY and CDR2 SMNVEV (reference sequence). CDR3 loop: CASRVTGGREQYF. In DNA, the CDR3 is TGTGCCAGCAGGGTGACAGGGGGCCGGGAGCAGTACTTC.

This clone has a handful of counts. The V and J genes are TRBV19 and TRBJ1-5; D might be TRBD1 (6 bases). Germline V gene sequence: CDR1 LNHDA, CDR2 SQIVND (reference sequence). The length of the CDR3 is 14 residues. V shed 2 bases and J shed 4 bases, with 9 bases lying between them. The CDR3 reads CASSIRQDNQPQHF. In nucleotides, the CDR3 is TGTGCCAGTAGTATACGACAGGATAATCAGCCCCAGCATTTT.

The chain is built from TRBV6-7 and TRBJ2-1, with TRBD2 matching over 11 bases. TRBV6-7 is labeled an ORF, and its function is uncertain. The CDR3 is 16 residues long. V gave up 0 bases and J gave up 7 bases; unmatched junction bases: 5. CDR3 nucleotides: TGTGCCAGCAGTTACTCGAATAGCGGGGGGGCAAATGAGCAGTTCTTC. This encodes CASSYSNSGGANEQFF.